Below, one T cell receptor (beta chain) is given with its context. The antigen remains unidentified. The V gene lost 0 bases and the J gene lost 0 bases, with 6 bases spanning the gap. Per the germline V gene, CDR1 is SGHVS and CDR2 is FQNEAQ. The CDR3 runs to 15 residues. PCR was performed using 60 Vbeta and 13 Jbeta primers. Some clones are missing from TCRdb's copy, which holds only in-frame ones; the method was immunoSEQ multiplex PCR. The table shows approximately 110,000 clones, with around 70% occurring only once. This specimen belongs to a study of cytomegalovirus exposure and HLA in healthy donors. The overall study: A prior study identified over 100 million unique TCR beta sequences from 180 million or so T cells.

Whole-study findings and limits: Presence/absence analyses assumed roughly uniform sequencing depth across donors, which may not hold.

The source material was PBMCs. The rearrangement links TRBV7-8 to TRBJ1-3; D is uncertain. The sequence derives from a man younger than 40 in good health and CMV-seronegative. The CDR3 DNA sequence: TGTGCCAGCAGCTTAGCAACAGTCTCTGGAAACACCATATATTTT. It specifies CASSLATVSGNTIYF.